This T cell receptor (beta chain) comes out of a study of blood T cell repertoires in COVID-19. The data were produced by immunoSEQ multiplex PCR, yet TCRdb's version contains in-frame clones alone and is incomplete. Of about 210,000 clones in the sample, 90% to 95% were seen once. Germline loops: CDR1 SQVTM, CDR2 ANQGSEA. This CDR3 is 13 amino acids long. The V gene is TRBV29-1, the J gene TRBJ2-1, with 7 bases that match TRBD1. The receptor comes from a man aged 30 to 39 with acute or convalescent COVID-19. The sample consisted of peripheral blood. This CDR3 reads CTAGTDLYNEQFF. The CDR3 region has the DNA TGCACGGCCGGGACAGACTTGTACAATGAGCAGTTCTTC.